This T cell receptor (beta chain) was recorded in a study of T cells in Graves' hyperthyroidism and ophthalmopathy. Germline CDR1 DFQATT, CDR2 SNEGSKA (reference sequence). V was trimmed by 0 bases and J by 2 bases, leaving 14 bases between them. CDR3 length: 16 amino acids. This clonotype was recorded at least ten times. Its antigen is currently unknown. General observations from the study: Among clonotypes expanded in thyroid above 0.001, most were also found in blood. Stable hyperthyroidism was told apart from ophthalmopathy by a model built on 13 V-J features.

Amplification targeted TCR beta CDR3 regions from RNA transcripts. In the first-round RT-PCR of the TCR CDR3, the HTBI primer set was used. TCRdb passed the multiplex PCR reads through MiXCR, listing each CDR3 protein once. The data contain around 450,000 distinct CDR3 sequences, more than 15% of them singletons. The hyperthyroidism was newly diagnosed and had lasted under 2 months; the patients were aged 18 to 65. The genes are TRBV20-1 and TRBJ2-1, with D possibly matching TRBD1 (5 bases). This receptor was obtained from a young woman with Graves' hyperthyroidism. Material for sequencing was blood. In nucleotides, the CDR3 is TGCAGTGCTAGAGACGAAAGGGCCAGGGCCTACAATGAGCAGTTCTTC. Translated: CSARDERARAYNEQFF.